This T cell receptor beta chain emerged from a study of T cell responses to AZD1222 COVID-19 vaccine. General study points: Among those given AZD1222, only 5 to 7 were seropositive at baseline. Spike-wide coverage was observed for vaccine-associated CD4 TCRs, with dominant responses at 160-218 and 743-854. Nearly half of unique spike-specific TCRs reportedly avoided B.1.351 and B.1.1.7 mutated regions. It should be noted that donors were predominantly white British and more often female, and clonal diversity was possibly underestimated.

The V and J ends lost 5 bases and 6 bases, in that order; junction bases with no gene match: 6. Germline CDR1 SGHVS, CDR2 FNYEAQ. The CDR3 contains 13 residues. As regards this clone: Its antigen is undetermined.

Method: immunoSEQ multiplex PCR; TCRdb's copy keeps in-frame clones and lacks some. The data contain 150,000 or so clones, roughly 90% of them singletons. The chain joins TRBV7-6 to TRBJ1-1; TRBD1 aligns across 7 bases. The sample was peripheral blood, taken on day 0 of MenACWY control vaccination. This TCR was recovered from an adult in good health. The CDR3 reads CASSTRTGAEAFF. The CDR3 nucleotides read TGTGCCAGCAGCACACGGACAGGAGCTGAAGCTTTCTTT.